The rows below give T cell receptor beta chains drawn from one sample of a study of Ad26.COV2.S vaccination and SARS-CoV-2 variants. This table comes from immunoSEQ multiplex PCR, and its TCRdb copy is limited to in-frame clones, with some not included. The data show 440,000 or so clones, over 80% seen once. The sequenced sample was peripheral blood, obtained in a trial of Ad26.COV2.S vaccine versus placebo. The receptors come from a person between 18 and 60 years old who received the Ad26.COV2.S COVID-19 vaccine or a placebo. Each CDR3 is given with its conserved first and last residue. A D gene is named only where the DNA matches it firmly. Not every row has a clone size; where given, it reads once, few, many or a size class.

j_gene	v_gene	abundance	d_gene	CDR3nt	CDR3aa
TRBJ1-5	TRBV7-8	-	-	TGTGCCAGCAGCGTAATTGGTCCGGCCCAGCATTTT	CASSVIGPAQHF
TRBJ2-7	TRBV6-5	-	-	TGTGCCAGCCCCACGGGCTACGAGCAGTACTTC	CASPTGYEQYF
TRBJ2-7	TRBV6-6	-	TRBD1	TGTGCCAGCAACCAGGACAGGTTTATCCTCTACGAGCAGTACTTC	CASNQDRFILYEQYF
TRBJ2-1	TRBV5-1	-	TRBD2	TGCGCCAGCAGCTTGACAGCTAGCGGGGCTGGCAATGAGCAGTTCTTC	CASSLTASGAGNEQFF
TRBJ2-3	TRBV7-8	-	TRBD2	TGTGCCAGCAGCCTCGGACTAGCGGGGAGCACAGATACGCAGTATTTT	CASSLGLAGSTDTQYF
TRBJ2-2	TRBV7-9	-	-	TGTGCCAGCAGCCTTAAAGGGACAACGGGGAACACCGGGGAGCTGTTTTTT	CASSLKGTTGNTGELFF
TRBJ2-7	TRBV3-1/TRBV3-2	once	-	TGTGCCGGCGAGGACAGTGACTACCCCCTCTACGAGCAGTACTTC	CAGEDSDYPLYEQYF
TRBJ1-1	TRBV15	-	-	TGTGCCACCAGCAGTGCCGGGGCTGAAGCTTTCTTT	CATSSAGAEAFF
TRBJ1-3	TRBV6-5	-	-	TGTGCCAGCGGAGGGTTACTCTCTGGAAACACCATATATTTT	CASGGLLSGNTIYF
TRBJ1-2	TRBV4-3	-	-	TGCGCCAGCAGCCCCGGGACGCCTAAGGATAACTATGGCTACACCTTC	CASSPGTPKDNYGYTF
TRBJ1-6	TRBV9	-	TRBD1	TGTGCCAGCAGCCCCGAAGACAGGGGAAATAATTCACCCCTCCACTTT	CASSPEDRGNNSPLHF
TRBJ2-1	TRBV5-4	-	TRBD2	TGTGCCAGCAATTTGGGGGGCCTAAGCGGGGGACGATACAATGAGCAGTTCTTC	CASNLGGLSGGRYNEQFF
TRBJ2-7	TRBV27	-	-	TGTGCCAGCAGTCCCCGACGGGGGAGCTCCTACGAGCAGTACTTC	CASSPRRGSSYEQYF
TRBJ1-4	TRBV3-1/TRBV3-2	-	TRBD1	TGTGCCAGCAGCCCCCGACAGGGGTGGGAAAAACTGTTTTTT	CASSPRQGWEKLFF
TRBJ1-3	TRBV4-3	-	-	TGCGCCAGCAGCCAAATGGGACAAAAGGGAAACACCATATATTTT	CASSQMGQKGNTIYF
TRBJ1-2	TRBV29-1	once	TRBD1	TGCAGCGTAACTATTGGACAGGGGGGGTATGGCTACACCTTC	CSVTIGQGGYGYTF
TRBJ2-6	TRBV4-3	-	TRBD2	TGCGCCAGCAGCCAAGCCAATCTAGGTGTTTCGGGGGGCAACGTCCTGACTTTC	CASSQANLGVSGGNVLTF
TRBJ2-5	TRBV6-5	-	TRBD2	TGTGCCAGCAGTCGACTAGCGGGGAACCAAGAGACCCAGTACTTC	CASSRLAGNQETQYF
TRBJ2-7	TRBV7-2	-	TRBD1	TGTGCCAGCAGCTTTGAGTGGGACAGGGGAATCTACGAGCAGTACTTC	CASSFEWDRGIYEQYF
TRBJ1-1	TRBV29-1	-	-	TGCAGCGTTCGGACAGACATGAACACTGAAGCTTTCTTT	CSVRTDMNTEAFF
TRBJ2-1	TRBV27	-	TRBD1	TGTGCCAGCAGTCCCCGGACAGGGCTACTTACCCACAATGAGCAGTTCTTC	CASSPRTGLLTHNEQFF
TRBJ1-5	TRBV11-1	-	-	TGTGCCAGCAGCTCTGGCAATCAGCCCCAGCATTTT	CASSSGNQPQHF
TRBJ1-1	TRBV4-3	many	-	TGCGCCAGCAGCCATACAGAAAACACTGAAGCTTTCTTT	CASSHTENTEAFF
TRBJ2-1	TRBV6-5	-	TRBD2	TGTGCCAGCAGTTACGCCGGGACTAATTACGATGAGCAGTTCTTC	CASSYAGTNYDEQFF
TRBJ2-5	TRBV19	-	-	TGTGCCAGTAGTAATTACTTGGGTAGGGAGACCCAGTACTTC	CASSNYLGRETQYF
TRBJ2-5	TRBV28	once	TRBD1	TGTGCCAGCAGTCAGGACAGGGGGCGGGGAGAGACCCAGTACTTC	CASSQDRGRGETQYF
TRBJ1-2	TRBV4-3	-	TRBD1	TGCGCCAGCAGCCCCCACCCGGGACAGGGGTACGGTGGCTACACCTTC	CASSPHPGQGYGGYTF
TRBJ1-5	TRBV12-3/TRBV12-4	-	-	TGTGCCAGCAGCCGGGGACTCAATCAGCCCCAGCATTTT	CASSRGLNQPQHF
TRBJ1-5	TRBV2	-	-	TGTGCCAGCAGTGGGGACGAGGGGGGCAATCAGCCCCAGCATTTT	CASSGDEGGNQPQHF
TRBJ1-5	TRBV19	-	-	TGTGCCAGTGATAGGGACTATAGCAATCAGCCCCAGCATTTT	CASDRDYSNQPQHF
TRBJ1-6	TRBV19	-	-	TGTGCCAGTAGCCCCTTGGGGGCCTATAATTCACCCCTCCACTTT	CASSPLGAYNSPLHF
TRBJ2-1	TRBV5-6	-	-	TGTGCCAGCAGCTTGCGAGGGCGGGGCTACAATGAGCAGTTCTTC	CASSLRGRGYNEQFF
TRBJ2-1	TRBV9	-	-	TGTGCCAGCAGCGCCGGATGGGGCTACAATGAGCAGTTCTTC	CASSAGWGYNEQFF
TRBJ2-6	TRBV5-1	-	-	TGCGCCAGCAGCTTGGAGGGATGGGGCCGGAGCTCTGGGGCCAACGTCCTGACTTTC	CASSLEGWGRSSGANVLTF
TRBJ1-3	TRBV7-8	-	-	TGTGCCAGCAGCCCCGGGGGTCAGCTCCACGGAAACACCATATATTTT	CASSPGGQLHGNTIYF
TRBJ2-7	TRBV19	few	TRBD2	TGTGCCAGTAGTATCCTAGCGGGGGAGATCTACGAGCAGTACTTC	CASSILAGEIYEQYF
TRBJ1-6	TRBV27	few	-	TGTGCCAGCAGTCCTTCGGGTTCACCCCTCCACTTT	CASSPSGSPLHF
TRBJ2-2	TRBV11-3	-	-	TGTGCCAGCAGCTTAGCAGCAGGATACGGGGAGCTGTTTTTT	CASSLAAGYGELFF
TRBJ2-7	TRBV5-1	-	-	TGCGCCAGCAGCTTTGGTAGTGGCGGTTCTTACGAGCAGTACTTC	CASSFGSGGSYEQYF
TRBJ1-3	TRBV5-5	-	-	TGTGCCAGCAGCGACTTGACACGGCCGAACACCATATATTTT	CASSDLTRPNTIYF
TRBJ1-2	TRBV14	-	-	TGTGCCAGCAGCCAAGATCTGGCAGGATACTATGGCTACACCTTC	CASSQDLAGYYGYTF
TRBJ2-1	TRBV6-6	-	TRBD2	TGTGCCAGCAGTCTAGGACTAGCGGGGGGGCGTCCGGTTTACAATGAGCAGTTCTTC	CASSLGLAGGRPVYNEQFF
TRBJ2-6	TRBV21-1	-	-	TGTGCCAGCAGCAAAGGGGTAGGGGCCAGCTCTGGGGCCAACGTCCTGACTTTC	CASSKGVGASSGANVLTF
TRBJ2-1	TRBV9	once	TRBD1	TGTGCCAGCAGCCCCACCGGAGACAGGGGTTTCCTACATGAGCAGTTCTTC	CASSPTGDRGFLHEQFF
TRBJ1-4	TRBV28	-	-	TGTGCCAGCAGTCACAGACGACAGCAAACTAATGAAAAACTGTTTTTT	CASSHRRQQTNEKLFF
TRBJ1-2	TRBV27	-	-	TGTGCCAGCAGTTTATCTGGGTACACGTTATCTCCGGATCCTAACTATGGCTACACCTTC	CASSLSGYTLSPDPNYGYTF
TRBJ2-7	TRBV19	-	TRBD1	TGTGCCAGTAGTGCGGACAGGCGCTACGAGCAGTACTTC	CASSADRRYEQYF
TRBJ2-5	TRBV6-2/TRBV6-3	-	-	TGTGCCAGCAGTTACGGTCTGGGATACCAAGAGACCCAGTACTTC	CASSYGLGYQETQYF
TRBJ1-5	TRBV18	-	-	TGTGCCAGCTCACCAGAGGGCAATCAGCCCCAGCATTTT	CASSPEGNQPQHF
TRBJ2-7	TRBV27	-	TRBD1	TGTGCCAGCATCACCCTCGGGGCAGGGGGCTCCTACGAGCAGTACTTC	CASITLGAGGSYEQYF
TRBJ1-1	TRBV29-1	-	TRBD1	TGCAGCGGGGGACAGTTCATGAACACTGAAGCTTTCTTT	CSGGQFMNTEAFF
TRBJ1-1	TRBV9	-	TRBD1	TGTGCCAGCAGCGAACTACGACAGGGTGGCTTCAACACTGAAGCTTTCTTT	CASSELRQGGFNTEAFF
TRBJ2-7	TRBV27	-	-	TGTGCCAGCAGTGGGTCGTTAGGGAACGAGCAGTACTTC	CASSGSLGNEQYF
TRBJ1-1	TRBV12-3/TRBV12-4	few	-	TGTGCCAGCAGCCGACAATATGAAGCTTTCTTT	CASSRQYEAFF
TRBJ1-5	TRBV7-9	-	TRBD1	TGTGCCAGCAGCTTGGGGACAGGGGCTAGCAATCAGCCCCAGCATTTT	CASSLGTGASNQPQHF